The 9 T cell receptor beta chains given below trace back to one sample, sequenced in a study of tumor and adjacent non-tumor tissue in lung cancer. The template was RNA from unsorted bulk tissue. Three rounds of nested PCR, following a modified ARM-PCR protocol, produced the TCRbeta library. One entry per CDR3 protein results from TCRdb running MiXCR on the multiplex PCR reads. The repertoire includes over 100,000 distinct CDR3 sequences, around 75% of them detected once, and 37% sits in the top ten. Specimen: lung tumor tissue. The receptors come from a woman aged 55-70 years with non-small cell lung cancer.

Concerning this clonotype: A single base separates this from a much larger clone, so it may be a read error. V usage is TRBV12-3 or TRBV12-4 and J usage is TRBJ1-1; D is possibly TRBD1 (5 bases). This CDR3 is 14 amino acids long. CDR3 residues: CASSLGDLNTETFF. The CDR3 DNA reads TGTGCCAGCAGTTTGGGGGACTTGAACACTGAAACTTTCTTT.

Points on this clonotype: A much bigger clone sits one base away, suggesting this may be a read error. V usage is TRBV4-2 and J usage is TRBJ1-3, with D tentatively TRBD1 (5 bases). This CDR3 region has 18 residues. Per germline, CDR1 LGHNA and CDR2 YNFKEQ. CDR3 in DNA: TGTGCCAGCAGCCCCCGACGGGGGGGGGATAGCTCTGGAAACGCCATATATTTT. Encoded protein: CASSPRRGGDSSGNAIYF.

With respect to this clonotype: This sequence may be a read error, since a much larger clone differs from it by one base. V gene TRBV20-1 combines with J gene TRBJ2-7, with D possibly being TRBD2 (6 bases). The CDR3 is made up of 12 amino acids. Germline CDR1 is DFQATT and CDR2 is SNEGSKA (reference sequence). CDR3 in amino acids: CIATGSSYEQYF. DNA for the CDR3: TGCATTGCTACCGGGAGCTCCTACGAGCAGTACTTC.

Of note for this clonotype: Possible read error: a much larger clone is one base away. The CDR3 reads CASSLSGFSYGQYF. The CDR3 nucleotides are TGTGCCAGCAGCTTGTCGGGGTTCTCCTACGGGCAGTACTTC. The chain joins TRBV5-4 to TRBJ2-7; possibly TRBD2 for D (5 bases). In germline, CDR1 is SGHNT, CDR2 YYREEE (reference sequence). This CDR3 contains 14 residues.

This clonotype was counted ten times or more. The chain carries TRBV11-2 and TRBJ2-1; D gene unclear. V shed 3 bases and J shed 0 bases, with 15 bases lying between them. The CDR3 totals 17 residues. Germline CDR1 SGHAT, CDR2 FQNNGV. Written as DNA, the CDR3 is TGTGCCAGCAGCTTCATAGGGTTCCCGAACTCCTACAATGAGCAGTTCTTC. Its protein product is CASSFIGFPNSYNEQFF.

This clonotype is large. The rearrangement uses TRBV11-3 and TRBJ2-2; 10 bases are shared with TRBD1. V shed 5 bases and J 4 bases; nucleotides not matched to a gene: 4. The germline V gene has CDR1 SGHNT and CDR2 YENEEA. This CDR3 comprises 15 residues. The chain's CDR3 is CASSPGTGVTGELFF. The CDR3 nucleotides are TGTGCCAGCAGCCCCGGGACAGGGGTCACCGGGGAGCTGTTTTTT.

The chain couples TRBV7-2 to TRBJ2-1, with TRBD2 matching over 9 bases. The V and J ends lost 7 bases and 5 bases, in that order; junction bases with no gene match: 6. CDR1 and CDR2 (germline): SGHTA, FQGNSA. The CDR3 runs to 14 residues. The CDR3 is CASNPRGGDNEQFF. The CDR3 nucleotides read TGTGCCAGCAACCCGCGGGGGGGAGACAATGAGCAGTTCTTC.

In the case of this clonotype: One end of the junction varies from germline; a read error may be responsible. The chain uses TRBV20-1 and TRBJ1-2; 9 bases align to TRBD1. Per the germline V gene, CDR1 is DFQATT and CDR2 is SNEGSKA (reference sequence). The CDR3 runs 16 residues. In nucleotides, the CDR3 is TGCAGTGCTAGAGTCCTGGACAGGGGAATAATGGATGGCTACACATTC. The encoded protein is CSARVLDRGIMDGYTF.

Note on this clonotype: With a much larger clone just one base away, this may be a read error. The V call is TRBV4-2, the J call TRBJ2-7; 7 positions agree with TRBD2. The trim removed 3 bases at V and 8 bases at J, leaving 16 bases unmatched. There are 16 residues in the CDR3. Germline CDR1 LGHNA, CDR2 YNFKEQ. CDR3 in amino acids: CASSQRRGTSAHQQYF. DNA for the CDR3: TGTGCCAGCAGCCAGCGAAGAGGTACTAGCGCTCACCAGCAGTACTTC.